Shown below are 24 T cell receptor beta chains from a single sample sequenced in a study of T cell responses to AZD1222 COVID-19 vaccine. This table comes from immunoSEQ multiplex PCR, and its TCRdb copy is limited to in-frame clones, with some not included. Of around 95,000 clones listed, about 87% are singletons. This sample comprised peripheral blood, obtained on day 0 of AZD1222 vaccination. All receptors come from an adult in good health.

This sequence joins TRBV19 and TRBJ1-1; D may be TRBD1 (5 bases). V lost 2 bases and J lost 10, with 17 bases in between. This CDR3 is built from 14 residues. The germline V gene encodes CDR1 LNHDA and CDR2 SQIVND (reference sequence). The CDR3 DNA reads as TGTGCCAGTAGTATACCACCGGGGCGTAACGGAGCTTTCTTT. This sequence encodes CASSIPPGRNGAFF.

This chain uses TRBV30 with TRBJ1-1, with D perhaps matching TRBD1 (5 bases). V was shortened by 2 bases and J by 1 base, with 8 bases between the two germline ends. The germline gives CDR1 GTSNPN, CDR2 SVGIG (reference sequence). The CDR3 contains 13 residues. CDR3 amino acids: CAWSNQGNTEAFF. CDR3 DNA: TGTGCCTGGAGTAACCAGGGGAACACTGAAGCTTTCTTT.

J is TRBJ2-7 and V is TRBV27; the match to TRBD2 covers 11 bases. CDR3 length: 16 amino acids. Germline CDR1 is MNHEY and CDR2 is SMNVEV (reference sequence). Trimming cost V 7 bases and J 0 bases; bases outside gene matches: 8. The CDR3 coding sequence is TGTGCCAGCATTCCCCTAGCGGGAGGAAGCTCCTACGAGCAGTACTTC. As protein: CASIPLAGGSSYEQYF.

This sequence joins TRBV6-2 or TRBV6-3 and TRBJ2-3; no definite D call. Germline CDR1 and CDR2: MNHEY and SVGEGT. CDR3 length: 11 amino acids. The V and J ends lost 5 bases and 4 bases respectively, with 4 bases between them. The CDR3 DNA follows: TGTGCCAGCAGTGGGTCAGATACGCAGTATTTT. As protein: CASSGSDTQYF.

A few counts support this clone. CDR3 bases: TGTGCCAGCAGTTACACTTCCGGGACAGGTTCCTACGAGCAGTACTTC. It encodes CASSYTSGTGSYEQYF. V is TRBV6-5 and J is TRBJ2-7; 8 bases are a match to TRBD1. CDR3 length: 16 residues. Germline V lookup: CDR1 MNHEY, CDR2 SVGAGI. V trimming: 2 bases; J trimming: 1 base; junction bases outside the gene matches: 7.

This sequence joins TRBV7-2 and TRBJ1-5, with D unresolved. The CDR3 runs to 15 residues. CDR1 and CDR2 from the germline V gene are SGHTA and FQGNSA. V was trimmed by 1 base and J by 0 bases, leaving 7 bases between them. This CDR3 is CASSLVGNSNQPQHF. The CDR3, as DNA: TGTGCCAGCAGCTTAGTTGGGAATAGCAATCAGCCCCAGCATTTT.

This sequence joins TRBV3-1 (or the pseudogene TRBV3-2) and TRBJ1-3; a weak D match, TRBD1 (5 bases). Germline CDR1 reads LGHDT; CDR2 reads YNNKEL (reference sequence). CDR3 length: 16 residues. V gave up 1 base and J gave up 1 base, with 11 bases separating them. CDR3 sequence (DNA): TGTGCCAGCAGCCAAGTCTCAGGGTGGTCTGGAAACACCATATATTTT. Protein sequence: CASSQVSGWSGNTIYF.

This clone was observed a single time. The rearrangement links TRBV3-1 (or the pseudogene TRBV3-2) to TRBJ2-7, with D tentatively TRBD2 (5 bases). The CDR3 consists of 18 residues. The V gene lost 0 bases and the J gene lost 2 bases, with 20 bases spanning the gap. Germline V CDR1 and CDR2: LGHDT, YNNKEL (reference sequence). Here the CDR3 DNA reads TGTGCCAGCAGCCAAGACTGGACCCCACACGGAGGCCCCTACGAGCAGTACTTC. Amino acid sequence: CASSQDWTPHGGPYEQYF.

The chain is built from TRBV18 and TRBJ2-1; 11 bases align to TRBD2. The CDR3 sequence is 16 residues long. Per germline, CDR1 KGHSH and CDR2 LQKENI. After removal of 6 bases from V and 4 bases from J, the junction contained 8 bases not matched to a gene. In nucleotides, the CDR3 is TGTGCCAGCTCCCGCCGTAGCGGGAGGGATTACAATGAGCAGTTCTTC. Protein sequence: CASSRRSGRDYNEQFF.

The chain is built from TRBV2 and TRBJ2-5; TRBD1 matches 7 bases. The CDR3 is 13 amino acids. The V and J ends lost 10 bases and 5 bases, in that order; junction bases with no gene match: 10. In germline, CDR1 is SNHLY, CDR2 FYNNEI. The CDR3 protein is CATKNRGGETQYF. As DNA, the CDR3 is TGTGCCACCAAGAACAGGGGTGGGGAGACCCAGTACTTC.

The CDR3 bases are TGTGCCAGCGAAAAAGGGGGGAGCTCCTACAATGAGCAGTTCTTC. It codes for CASEKGGSSYNEQFF. The V gene is TRBV19, the J gene TRBJ2-1; D could derive from TRBD1 or TRBD2 (6 bases each). This CDR3 spans 15 amino acids. Germline V gene data show CDR1 as LNHDA and CDR2 as SQIVND (reference sequence). V was cut by 9 bases and J by 0 bases, with 15 bases left in between.

V usage is TRBV11-2 and J usage is TRBJ1-3; D is undetermined. The CDR3 spans 19 residues. The V end lost 2 bases, the J end lost 2 bases, and 22 bases lay between the germline ends. Germline V gene lookup returns CDR1 SGHAT and CDR2 FQNNGV. DNA for the CDR3: TGTGCCAGCAGCTTACCCGGACCATCGACTGCCATGGCTGGAAACACCATATATTTT. It specifies CASSLPGPSTAMAGNTIYF.

The chain joins TRBV28 to TRBJ1-5; D is ambiguous. V lost 3 bases and J 4 bases, leaving 16 bases between the germline ends. Germline assignment: CDR1 MDHEN and CDR2 SYDVKM. The CDR3 is 16 amino acids. The CDR3 region is CASSFRGPGLNQPQHF. For the CDR3, the DNA is TGTGCCAGCAGTTTCCGAGGCCCCGGACTGAATCAGCCCCAGCATTTT.

Details on this clone: Its ends do not fully match the called genes, so a read error is possible. The CDR3 region has the DNA TGTGCCTGGAGTGTATGGGACATAACTAGGGATGAAGAACTGTTTTTT. This codes for CAWSVWDITRDEELFF. This sequence joins TRBV30 and TRBJ1-4; D might be TRBD1 (6 bases). The CDR3 is made up of 16 amino acids. Germline CDR1 reads GTSNPN; CDR2 reads SVGIG (reference sequence).

This clone was seen only once. The chain recombines TRBV2 with TRBJ2-1, with 13 bases matching TRBD2. There are 15 residues in the CDR3. From germline, CDR1 is SNHLY and CDR2 FYNNEI. Trimming at V came to 3 bases and at J to 6 bases, leaving 2 bases not matched to a gene. CDR3 in DNA: TGTGCCAGCAGTGAGGGACTAGCGGGAATCAATGAGCAGTTCTTC. Residues: CASSEGLAGINEQFF.

This clone was picked up one time. The chain is built from TRBV2 and TRBJ1-4; tentatively, D is TRBD1 (5 bases). V gave up 6 bases and J gave up 0 bases, with 11 bases separating them. There are 15 residues in the CDR3. From germline, CDR1 is SNHLY and CDR2 FYNNEI. Written as DNA, the CDR3 is TGTGCCAGCAGCCTGGGGCCGACAACTAATGAAAAACTGTTTTTT. It encodes CASSLGPTTNEKLFF.

The chain couples TRBV30 to TRBJ2-7; 8 nucleotides agree with TRBD2. The germline gives CDR1 GTSNPN, CDR2 SVGIG (reference sequence). The CDR3 has 14 amino acids. Trimming cost V 5 bases and J 3 bases; bases outside gene matches: 9. In DNA, the CDR3 is TGTGCCTGGTCTACCCCGGGACTAGTCTACGAGCAGTACTTC. Its protein is CAWSTPGLVYEQYF.

The V gene is TRBV12-3 or TRBV12-4, the J gene TRBJ2-2; weak D call: TRBD1 (6 bases). Trimming left V 6 bases short and J 7 bases short, with 12 bases between. This CDR3 is 13 amino acids long. The CDR3 sequence is CASRIQGDGELFF. The CDR3 nucleotides read TGTGCCAGCAGGATACAGGGTGACGGGGAGCTGTTTTTT.

Sample share makes this clone medium-sized (0.01 to 0.1%). The genes are TRBV9 and TRBJ1-6; 9 nucleotides match TRBD1. With 3 bases clipped from V and 6 bases from J, the junction kept 1 base outside the gene matches. The germline CDR1 and CDR2 sequences are SGDLS and YYNGEE. There are 14 residues in the CDR3. This CDR3 reads CASSGQGGNSPLHF. The CDR3 bases are TGTGCCAGCAGCGGACAGGGGGGTAATTCACCCCTCCACTTT.

The chain combines TRBV5-1 with TRBJ2-5; no clear D. The CDR3 length is 14 residues. The germline V gene encodes CDR1 SGHRS and CDR2 YFSETQ. V gave up 0 bases and J gave up 3 bases, with 9 bases separating them. DNA of the CDR3: TGCGCCAGCAGCTTGGGACTTAAGGAAGAGACCCAGTACTTC. It is translated as CASSLGLKEETQYF.

The chain recombines TRBV7-6 with TRBJ2-2; D may match TRBD1 or TRBD2 (5 bases each). The CDR3 length is 15 residues. The V end lost 1 base, the J end lost 6 bases, and 12 bases lay between the germline ends. Germline-derived CDR1 and CDR2 are SGHVS and FNYEAQ. For the CDR3, the DNA is TGTGCCAGCAGCTTAGGGGCAGGGACGGCCGGGGAGCTGTTTTTT. It encodes CASSLGAGTAGELFF.

This chain connects TRBV4-2 to TRBJ2-5; a possible D gene is TRBD1 (6 bases). The CDR3 runs 14 residues. The germline V and J ends were trimmed by 4 bases and 2 bases, with 11 bases remaining between them. Germline V CDR1 and CDR2: LGHNA, YNFKEQ. CDR3 region: CASSLPTGQETQYF. CDR3 coding DNA: TGTGCCAGCAGCCTCCCTACAGGGCAAGAGACCCAGTACTTC.

The chain carries TRBV18 and TRBJ1-1; a possible D gene is TRBD1 (6 bases). Germline values: CDR1 KGHSH, CDR2 LQKENI. The CDR3 runs 14 residues. V lost 2 bases and J 7 bases, leaving 14 bases between the germline ends. CDR3 residues: CASSPGGGSNEAFF. The CDR3 DNA follows: TGTGCCAGCTCACCAGGGGGCGGGTCGAATGAAGCTTTCTTT.

This clone occurred once. V usage is TRBV6-5 and J usage is TRBJ1-1; tentative D call: TRBD1 (6 bases). Trimming removed 6 bases at V and 5 bases at J, with 16 bases between. CDR1 is MNHEY, CDR2 SVGAGI, per germline. This CDR3 comprises 14 residues. The CDR3 nucleotides read TGTGCCAGCAGACAGGGTGGATTGGCAACTGAAGCTTTCTTT. It translates to CASRQGGLATEAFF.